The rows below give T cell receptor beta chains drawn from one sample of a study of T cells in Graves' hyperthyroidism and ophthalmopathy. Each CDR3 protein gets one entry after TCRdb re-called the multiplex PCR reads with MiXCR. The sample carries hundreds of thousands of distinct CDR3 sequences, roughly 15% recorded once. Sequencing was done on a sample of blood. The receptor set was obtained from a young woman with Graves' hyperthyroidism. CDR3s include the opening cysteine and the closing phenylalanine or tryptophan. The D gene is left open where the match is weak. Clone size is shown for a subset of rows, as once, few, many or a class of expanded clone.

j_call: TRBJ2-5; d_call: .; v_call: TRBV7-2; clone_size: many; cdr3_nt: TGTGCCAGCAGCCTATCCCCGTCTAGAGAGACCCAGTACTTC; cdr3_aa: CASSLSPSRETQYF
j_call: TRBJ2-5; d_call: TRBD2; v_call: TRBV2; clone_size: many; cdr3_nt: TGTGCCAGCAGTGAAGGCTTAGCGGGAGTCGTGGAGACCCAGTACTTC; cdr3_aa: CASSEGLAGVVETQYF
j_call: TRBJ2-7; d_call: TRBD1; v_call: TRBV11-2; clone_size: many; cdr3_nt: TGTGCCAGCAGCACTCCCGGGACAGGGAGCGAGCAGTACTTC; cdr3_aa: CASSTPGTGSEQYF
j_call: TRBJ2-7; d_call: .; v_call: TRBV13; clone_size: .; cdr3_nt: TGTGCCAGCAGTTCCCCTTCCGAGGGTAGGAGCTCCTACGAGCAGTACTTC; cdr3_aa: CASSSPSEGRSSYEQYF
j_call: TRBJ2-5; d_call: .; v_call: TRBV6-1; clone_size: few; cdr3_nt: TGTGCCAGCAGTAGCCGGGACGCACAAGAGACCCAGTACTTC; cdr3_aa: CASSSRDAQETQYF
j_call: TRBJ2-2; d_call: TRBD2; v_call: TRBV14; clone_size: many; cdr3_nt: TGTGCCAGCAGATCCGCGGGAGGAACCGGGGAGCTGTTTTTT; cdr3_aa: CASRSAGGTGELFF
j_call: TRBJ1-5; d_call: .; v_call: TRBV3-1; clone_size: many; cdr3_nt: TGTGCCAGCAGCCAAGATGAGAATCAGCCCCAGCATTTT; cdr3_aa: CASSQDENQPQHF
j_call: TRBJ2-1; d_call: .; v_call: TRBV11-2; clone_size: many; cdr3_nt: TGTGCCAGCAGCCCCTGGGTCCCGCACTCCTACAATGAGCAGTTCTTC; cdr3_aa: CASSPWVPHSYNEQFF
j_call: TRBJ2-3; d_call: .; v_call: TRBV20-1; clone_size: .; cdr3_nt: TGCAGTGCTAGACTTCTAGATACGCAGTATTTT; cdr3_aa: CSARLLDTQYF
j_call: TRBJ2-1; d_call: TRBD2; v_call: TRBV20-1; clone_size: few; cdr3_nt: TGCAGTTCGACTAGCGGGAGGGCCGCCTACAATGAGCAGTTCTTC; cdr3_aa: CSSTSGRAAYNEQFF
j_call: TRBJ1-1; d_call: .; v_call: TRBV20-1; clone_size: many; cdr3_nt: TGCAGTGCTAGAGAGGGGGCGAACACTGAAGCTTTCTTT; cdr3_aa: CSAREGANTEAFF
j_call: TRBJ1-2; d_call: TRBD1; v_call: TRBV27; clone_size: many; cdr3_nt: TGTGCCAGCAGCGTAACAGGGGAGTCAGCTGGGGGCTACACCTTC; cdr3_aa: CASSVTGESAGGYTF
j_call: TRBJ2-7; d_call: TRBD1; v_call: TRBV27; clone_size: many; cdr3_nt: TGTGCCAGCAGACGGACGGGACAGGGACTCTACGAGCAGTACTTC; cdr3_aa: CASRRTGQGLYEQYF
j_call: TRBJ2-1; d_call: TRBD2; v_call: TRBV6-2/TRBV6-3; clone_size: many; cdr3_nt: TGTGCCAGCAGCGGGGCCCGGGGCGGGAGTTATGAGCAGTTCTTC; cdr3_aa: CASSGARGGSYEQFF
j_call: TRBJ1-2; d_call: .; v_call: TRBV5-8; clone_size: .; cdr3_nt: TGTGCCAGCAAAGGAGTGTACATCTTTTATGGCTACATCTTC; cdr3_aa: CASKGVYIFYGYIF
j_call: TRBJ2-7; d_call: .; v_call: TRBV6-2/TRBV6-3; clone_size: .; cdr3_nt: TGTGCCAGCACCTTCGGACTGTCGGGAGTCTCCTACGAGCAGTACTTC; cdr3_aa: CASTFGLSGVSYEQYF
j_call: TRBJ2-5; d_call: TRBD1; v_call: TRBV13; clone_size: few; cdr3_nt: TGTGCCAGCAGCGTTGGGGGCAGGGGGCTCGGAGAGACCCAGTACTTC; cdr3_aa: CASSVGGRGLGETQYF
j_call: TRBJ2-1; d_call: TRBD2; v_call: TRBV18; clone_size: few; cdr3_nt: TGTGCCAGCTCACTCCGGACTAGCGGGACAAATGAGCAGTTCTTC; cdr3_aa: CASSLRTSGTNEQFF
j_call: TRBJ2-3; d_call: TRBD2; v_call: TRBV2; clone_size: many; cdr3_nt: TGTGCCAGCAGGGAGACTAGCGGGAGCGCAGATACGCAGTATTTT; cdr3_aa: CASRETSGSADTQYF
j_call: TRBJ2-1; d_call: .; v_call: TRBV2; clone_size: many; cdr3_nt: TGTGCCAGCAGGAATCCTAGGAGCTCCTACAATGAGCAGTTCTTC; cdr3_aa: CASRNPRSSYNEQFF
j_call: TRBJ2-3; d_call: .; v_call: TRBV19; clone_size: .; cdr3_nt: TGTGCCAGTAGTATGGGGATGGGACTCACCACAGATACGCAGTATTTT; cdr3_aa: CASSMGMGLTTDTQYF
j_call: TRBJ2-7; d_call: .; v_call: TRBV7-9; clone_size: many; cdr3_nt: TGTGCCAGCAGCTACTTCTCGGGATGGGACAACGAGCAGTACTTC; cdr3_aa: CASSYFSGWDNEQYF
j_call: TRBJ1-4; d_call: .; v_call: TRBV2; clone_size: many; cdr3_nt: TGTGCCAGCAGCGAGGAGGGTAGAAGTAATGAAAAACTGTTTTTT; cdr3_aa: CASSEEGRSNEKLFF
j_call: TRBJ1-1; d_call: .; v_call: TRBV4-3; clone_size: many; cdr3_nt: TGCGCCAGCAGCCATACTCGCAGGGAAATAGTGGGCACTGAAGCTTTCTTT; cdr3_aa: CASSHTRREIVGTEAFF
j_call: TRBJ2-3; d_call: TRBD1; v_call: TRBV6-2/TRBV6-3; clone_size: .; cdr3_nt: TGTGCCAGCAGCTCCGGGACAGCCGGGATGAGGCAGTATTTT; cdr3_aa: CASSSGTAGMRQYF
j_call: TRBJ1-2; d_call: .; v_call: TRBV6-1; clone_size: .; cdr3_nt: TGTGCCAGCAGGCGGGCGGGGGGCTATGGCTACACCTTC; cdr3_aa: CASRRAGGYGYTF
j_call: TRBJ1-1; d_call: TRBD1; v_call: TRBV7-2; clone_size: few; cdr3_nt: TGTGCCAGCAGCTTAGTGGGACAGGGGTCTGGGTCCACTGAAGCTTTCTTT; cdr3_aa: CASSLVGQGSGSTEAFF
j_call: TRBJ2-4; d_call: TRBD1; v_call: TRBV12-3/TRBV12-4; clone_size: many; cdr3_nt: TGTGCCACCGGACAGGGGGCGTCCAAAAACATTCAGTACTTC; cdr3_aa: CATGQGASKNIQYF
j_call: TRBJ2-5; d_call: .; v_call: TRBV11-2; clone_size: many; cdr3_nt: TGTGCCAGCAGCTTATGGGGGCAAGAGACCCAGTACTTC; cdr3_aa: CASSLWGQETQYF
j_call: TRBJ1-3; d_call: .; v_call: TRBV25-1; clone_size: .; cdr3_nt: TGTGCCAGCAGTGAAGCGGGGAGGGGAAACACCATATATTTT; cdr3_aa: CASSEAGRGNTIYF
j_call: TRBJ2-1; d_call: TRBD2; v_call: TRBV7-9; clone_size: many; cdr3_nt: TGTGCCAGCAGCTTAGTCGGACTAGGCTACAATGAGCAGTTCTTC; cdr3_aa: CASSLVGLGYNEQFF
j_call: TRBJ2-7; d_call: .; v_call: TRBV19; clone_size: few; cdr3_nt: TGTGCCAGTACCGCCGGGCTGGGGGGCGAGCAGTACTTC; cdr3_aa: CASTAGLGGEQYF
j_call: TRBJ2-7; d_call: .; v_call: TRBV7-2; clone_size: many; cdr3_nt: TGTGCCAGCGAAGGGAGCTCCTACGAGCAGTACTTC; cdr3_aa: CASEGSSYEQYF
j_call: TRBJ2-7; d_call: TRBD2; v_call: TRBV5-1; clone_size: .; cdr3_nt: TGCGCCAGCAGCTTGTCGGGCCCAGAGCGGGACGACCACGAGCAGTACTTC; cdr3_aa: CASSLSGPERDDHEQYF
j_call: TRBJ2-1; d_call: TRBD2; v_call: TRBV7-2; clone_size: .; cdr3_nt: TGTGCCAGCAGTCCTAGCGGGAGTGGCTACAATGAGCAGTTCTTC; cdr3_aa: CASSPSGSGYNEQFF
j_call: TRBJ1-5; d_call: .; v_call: TRBV2; clone_size: many; cdr3_nt: TGTGCCAGCAACAATGACTGGGAGCCCCAGCATTTT; cdr3_aa: CASNNDWEPQHF
j_call: TRBJ2-7; d_call: .; v_call: TRBV10-1; clone_size: many; cdr3_nt: TGCGCCAGCAGTGAGGGAGAGATCTACGAGCAGTACTTC; cdr3_aa: CASSEGEIYEQYF
j_call: TRBJ2-7; d_call: TRBD2; v_call: TRBV18; clone_size: .; cdr3_nt: TGTGCCAGCTCACCACCTACTAGCGGGAGGAGTTGGGAGCAGTACTTC; cdr3_aa: CASSPPTSGRSWEQYF
j_call: TRBJ2-3; d_call: .; v_call: TRBV12-3/TRBV12-4; clone_size: .; cdr3_nt: TGTGCCAGCAGTTTGGTCCCGAGGGGAAGCACAGATACGCAGTATTTT; cdr3_aa: CASSLVPRGSTDTQYF
j_call: TRBJ1-1; d_call: .; v_call: TRBV30; clone_size: .; cdr3_nt: TGTGCCTCCCAGAAGGCAGCCTGGCCAGCTTTCTTT; cdr3_aa: CASQKAAWPAFF
j_call: TRBJ2-5; d_call: .; v_call: TRBV7-9; clone_size: many; cdr3_nt: TGTGCCAGCAGCTTCGGGGACGAGACCCAGTACTTC; cdr3_aa: CASSFGDETQYF
j_call: TRBJ2-7; d_call: .; v_call: TRBV12-3/TRBV12-4; clone_size: few; cdr3_nt: TGTGCCAGCAGTTTAAGTTATAATGTCGAGCAGTACTTC; cdr3_aa: CASSLSYNVEQYF
j_call: TRBJ2-7; d_call: TRBD2; v_call: TRBV7-3; clone_size: many; cdr3_nt: TGTGCCAGCAGCTCATTAGCGGGCCGTTTTGACGAGCAGTACTTC; cdr3_aa: CASSSLAGRFDEQYF
j_call: TRBJ1-3; d_call: .; v_call: TRBV11-3; clone_size: few; cdr3_nt: TGTGCCAGCAGCCTAGGACACATGAGCTCTGGAAACACCATATATTTT; cdr3_aa: CASSLGHMSSGNTIYF
j_call: TRBJ2-2; d_call: TRBD2; v_call: TRBV6-2/TRBV6-3; clone_size: .; cdr3_nt: TGTGCCAGCAGTTACGGGCGGGGGACCGGGGAGCTGTTTTTT; cdr3_aa: CASSYGRGTGELFF
j_call: TRBJ2-1; d_call: .; v_call: TRBV7-9; clone_size: many; cdr3_nt: TGTGCCAGCAGTCGACAGGACTCCTACAATGAGCAGTTCTTC; cdr3_aa: CASSRQDSYNEQFF
j_call: TRBJ2-1; d_call: TRBD1; v_call: TRBV7-9; clone_size: once; cdr3_nt: TGTGCCAGCAGCTTAGCAGGACAGGGGCGCGGCAATGAGCAGTTCTTC; cdr3_aa: CASSLAGQGRGNEQFF
j_call: TRBJ2-4; d_call: .; v_call: TRBV11-1; clone_size: many; cdr3_nt: TGTGCCAGCAGCCCTTTTACCGCCAGCGTCAAAAACATTCAGTACTTC; cdr3_aa: CASSPFTASVKNIQYF
j_call: TRBJ2-1; d_call: TRBD1; v_call: TRBV29-1; clone_size: few; cdr3_nt: TGCAGCGTTCGGGACAGGGGATTTGTAGTCTCCTACAATGAGCAGTTCTTC; cdr3_aa: CSVRDRGFVVSYNEQFF
j_call: TRBJ2-1; d_call: .; v_call: TRBV12-3/TRBV12-4; clone_size: .; cdr3_nt: TGTGCCAGCAGTTCTGCAGGGTTTGTGTACAATGAGCAGTTCTTC; cdr3_aa: CASSSAGFVYNEQFF
j_call: TRBJ2-7; d_call: TRBD1; v_call: TRBV7-2; clone_size: many; cdr3_nt: TGTGCCAGCAGCTTAGTGACAGGGGGCTACGAGCAGTACTTC; cdr3_aa: CASSLVTGGYEQYF